The 17 T cell receptor beta chains in this list originate from one sample, sequenced in a study of CD8 T cells in Susac syndrome. Random hexamers were used to reverse transcribe an amount of 0.5 to 1 ug RNA. MiXCR, run by TCRdb on the immunoSEQ multiplex PCR reads, gives a single entry per CDR3 protein. The table lists 140,000 or so distinct CDR3 sequences, around 94% of them singletons, with 0.065% to 0.1% in the top ten. Sequenced input: CD4+ T cells from PBMCs. These receptors were collected from a human donor in good health.

The rearrangement joins TRBV6-5 to TRBJ2-2; D may correspond to TRBD1 or TRBD2 (5 bases each). Trimming left V 8 bases short and J 2 bases short, with 9 bases between. The length of the CDR3 is 13 residues. Germline CDR1 reads MNHEY; CDR2 reads SVGAGI. DNA for the CDR3: TGTGCCAGCCGGGACCTAAACACCGGGGAGCTGTTTTTT. Translated, it gives CASRDLNTGELFF.

V and J are TRBV4-1 and TRBJ1-3, with no clear D. The CDR3 loop spans 14 amino acids. Trimming pared 4 bases from V and 2 bases from J, leaving 9 bases between. Germline V gene data show CDR1 as MGHRA and CDR2 as YSYEKL. The CDR3 loop reads CASSPWGAGNTIYF. CDR3 nucleotides: TGCGCCAGCAGCCCTTGGGGTGCTGGAAACACCATATATTTT.

The chain employs TRBV6-6 and TRBJ1-1; D gene ambiguous. CDR1 and CDR2 (germline): MNHNY, SVGAGI (reference sequence). This CDR3 contains 13 residues. V shed 4 bases and J shed 5 bases, with 11 bases lying between them. This CDR3 is CASSSTRETEAFF. CDR3 nucleotide sequence: TGTGCCAGCAGTTCAACACGTGAGACTGAAGCTTTCTTT.

The chain couples TRBV19 to TRBJ1-2, with D possibly matching TRBD1 (6 bases). The V end lost 5 bases, the J end lost 5 bases, and 18 bases lay between the germline ends. Germline CDR1 LNHDA, CDR2 SQIVND (reference sequence). The CDR3 runs 15 residues. The CDR3 coding sequence is TGTGCCAGTAGTGAGGTCGGACAGCTCTTTTATGGCTACACCTTC. Amino acids: CASSEVGQLFYGYTF.

V is TRBV20-1 and J is TRBJ2-7; D not resolved. The CDR3 has 13 amino acids. Germline V gene lookup returns CDR1 DFQATT and CDR2 SNEGSKA (reference sequence). V was clipped by 3 bases and J by 1 base, with 10 bases between them. The CDR3 region is CSARSYSSYEQYF. The CDR3, as DNA: TGCAGTGCTAGGAGTTACTCTTCCTACGAGCAGTACTTC.

The sample holds one count of this clonotype. The gene calls are TRBV24-1 and TRBJ2-3; 7 bases are shared with TRBD1. The CDR3 is 13 residues long. V gave up 10 bases and J gave up 3 bases; unmatched junction bases: 6. CDR1 and CDR2 (germline): KGHDR, SFDVKD. The CDR3 DNA sequence: TGTGCCACGAGGGGGCGCGGGACAGATACGCAGTATTTT. Translated: CATRGRGTDTQYF.

The genes are TRBV9 and TRBJ2-7; D remains ambiguous. Trimming cost V 0 bases and J 0 bases, with 10 bases left between them. Per the germline V gene, CDR1 is SGDLS and CDR2 is YYNGEE. The length of the CDR3 is 15 residues. The CDR3 DNA reads TGTGCCAGCAGCGTAGGCAGGCTGAGCTCCTACGAGCAGTACTTC. Its protein product is CASSVGRLSSYEQYF. Complete variable domain (other parts from reference TRBV9 and TRBJ2-7): DSGVTQTPKHLITATGQRVTLRCSPRSGDLSVYWYQQSLDQGLQFLIQYYNGEERAKGNILERFSAQQFPDLHSELNLSSLELGDSALYFCASSVGRLSSYEQYFGPGTRLTVT.

The gene calls are TRBV12-5 and TRBJ2-7; 10 bases match TRBD2. CDR3 length: 15 amino acids. CDR1 and CDR2 from the germline V gene are LGHNT and FRNRAP. V trimming: 1 base; J trimming: 6 bases; junction bases outside the gene matches: 6. This CDR3 reads CASGLALAGAPEQYF. The CDR3 DNA sequence: TGTGCTAGTGGTTTGGCCCTAGCGGGAGCCCCCGAGCAGTACTTC.

This clonotype showed up just once. The genes are TRBV5-1 and TRBJ1-1; 7 nucleotides line up with TRBD1. V trimming: 2 bases; J trimming: 4 bases; junction bases outside the gene matches: 5. From germline, CDR1 is SGHRS and CDR2 YFSETQ. The CDR3 spans 14 residues. The CDR3 DNA reads as TGCGCCAGCAGCTTTACCGACAGGGCCACTGAAGCTTTCTTT. It encodes CASSFTDRATEAFF.

The chain has TRBV20-1 and TRBJ1-2; perhaps TRBD1 as D (6 bases). The V and J ends lost 5 bases and 11 bases respectively, with 18 bases between them. There are 12 residues in the CDR3. Looked up from germline, CDR1 is DFQATT and CDR2 is SNEGSKA (reference sequence). The CDR3 spells CSAQVQGTQYTF. The CDR3, as DNA: TGCAGTGCTCAAGTACAGGGAACACAATACACCTTC.

The chain uses TRBV18 and TRBJ2-7, with TRBD1 as a possible D gene (5 bases). This CDR3 region has 14 residues. The germline gives CDR1 KGHSH, CDR2 LQKENI. V was trimmed by 1 base and J by 1 base, leaving 8 bases between them. For the CDR3, the DNA is TGTGCCAGCTCACCACTCGACAGTTCCTACGAGCAGTACTTC. This gives the protein CASSPLDSSYEQYF.

This clonotype was detected a few times. The V gene is TRBV30, the J gene TRBJ2-5; D gene uncertain. Germline lookup yields CDR1 GTSNPN and CDR2 SVGIG (reference sequence). Trimming removed 2 bases at V and 2 bases at J, with 6 bases between. This CDR3 comprises 12 residues. DNA of the CDR3: TGTGCCTGGAGTTTAGTGCAAGAGACCCAGTACTTC. Amino acid sequence: CAWSLVQETQYF.

V and J are TRBV21-1 and TRBJ1-1. TRBV21-1 is described as a pseudogene. The CDR3 length is 18 residues. CDR3 DNA sequence: TGTGCCAGCAGCAAAGCAGGCAGGCCCGACGGTCGGGGCACTGAAGCTTTCTTT. Its protein product is CASSKAGRPDGRGTEAFF.

The chain links TRBV3-1 to TRBJ1-5, with TRBD1 matching 8 bases. CDR1 and CDR2 (germline): LGHDT, YNNKEL (reference sequence). Trimming took 1 base from V and 2 from J; bases not matched to a gene: 4. The CDR3 loop spans 16 amino acids. The CDR3 coding sequence is TGTGCCAGCAGCCAAGCCGGACAGGGTGGCAATCAGCCCCAGCATTTT. It codes for CASSQAGQGGNQPQHF. Variable domain in full (rest from reference TRBV3-1 and TRBJ1-5): DTAVSQTPKYLVTQMGNDKSIKCEQNLGHDTMYWYKQDSKKFLKIMFSYNNKELIINETVPNRFSPKSPDKAHLNLHINSLELGDSAVYFCASSQAGQGGNQPQHFGDGTRLSIL.

The chain uses TRBV7-9 and TRBJ2-7; TRBD1 agrees at 9 bases. Losses at the gene ends were 1 base for V and 7 bases for J; bases not matched to a gene: 11. Per the germline V gene, CDR1 is SEHNR and CDR2 is FQNEAQ (reference sequence). This CDR3 spans 16 amino acids. The CDR3 coding sequence is TGTGCCAGCAGCTTAGACGGACAGGGGATTTCGAGAGAGCAGTACTTC. This codes for CASSLDGQGISREQYF.

V gene TRBV30 combines with J gene TRBJ2-7; the D gene is possibly TRBD1 (5 bases). This CDR3 spans 13 amino acids. Trimming removed 3 bases from V and 2 bases from J, with 11 bases in between. The V gene's germline CDR1 is GTSNPN and CDR2 SVGIG (reference sequence). The CDR3 sequence: CAWRSRAPYEQYF. The CDR3 DNA reads as TGTGCCTGGAGATCCAGGGCTCCCTACGAGCAGTACTTC.

The V and J genes are TRBV27 and TRBJ2-6; D may correspond to TRBD1 or TRBD2 (5 bases each). Trimming shortened V by 4 bases and J by 1 base, and 8 bases separated the two germline ends. CDR3 size: 15 residues. Germline V gives CDR1 MNHEY, CDR2 SMNVEV (reference sequence). CDR3 sequence: CASSSGGSGANVLTF. CDR3 in DNA: TGTGCCAGCAGTTCTGGGGGATCTGGGGCCAACGTCCTGACTTTC.